The 17 T cell receptor beta chains presented below share a single source sample, sequenced in a study of OX40 agonist ivuxolimab in advanced cancers. Assay used: immunoSEQ multiplex PCR; TCRdb lists only in-frame clones, some missing. The repertoire holds 45,000 or so clones, with roughly 86% as singletons. The sequenced sample was CD4+ or CD8+ T cells sorted from blood, obtained in a trial of the OX40 agonist ivuxolimab. The receptor source for this set is an adult with an advanced solid tumor such as melanoma, head and neck, liver or kidney cancer.

The chain uses TRBV19 and TRBJ1-5, with TRBD1 matching 7 bases. Looked up from germline, CDR1 is LNHDA and CDR2 is SQIVND (reference sequence). The CDR3 is made up of 16 amino acids. The V segment lost 6 bases and the J segment 1 base; nucleotides outside the gene matches: 9. The CDR3 loop is CASSQPGTASNQPQHF. For the CDR3, the DNA is TGTGCCAGTAGCCAACCCGGGACAGCCAGCAATCAGCCCCAGCATTTT.

The chain joins TRBV6-6 to TRBJ1-5; no reliable D call. V shed 5 bases and J shed 2 bases, with 10 bases lying between them. The germline V gene encodes CDR1 MNHNY and CDR2 SVGAGI (reference sequence). This CDR3 is 14 amino acids long. The chain's CDR3 is CASSDGVGNQPQHF. Written as DNA, the CDR3 is TGTGCCAGCAGTGACGGGGTTGGCAATCAGCCCCAGCATTTT.

V is TRBV25-1 and J is TRBJ1-3; TRBD1 matches 9 bases. The germline gives CDR1 MGHDK, CDR2 SYGVNS. With V trimmed by 4 bases and J by 0 bases, 7 bases remained unmatched. The CDR3 runs to 17 residues. The CDR3 region is CASSGGTGSHSGNTIYF. CDR3 coding DNA: TGTGCCAGCAGTGGCGGGACAGGGTCTCACTCTGGAAACACCATATATTTT. Using reference TRBV25-1 and TRBJ1-3 for the parts outside the CDR3, the full variable domain is EADIYQTPRYLVIGTGKKITLECSQTMGHDKMYWYQQDPGMELHLIHYSYGVNSTEKGDLSSESTVSRIRTEHFPLTLESARPSHTSQYLCASSGGTGSHSGNTIYFGEGSWLTVV.

The V and J genes are TRBV30 and TRBJ2-3; TRBD2 might be the D (6 bases). Per the germline V gene, CDR1 is GTSNPN and CDR2 is SVGIG (reference sequence). V dropped 3 bases and J dropped 4 bases, with 11 bases sitting between them. This CDR3 contains 13 residues. The CDR3 region is CAWSGGEADTQYF. The CDR3 DNA reads TGTGCCTGGAGCGGGGGTGAGGCAGATACGCAGTATTTT.

The V and J genes are TRBV19 and TRBJ2-3; D may be TRBD1 (6 bases). This CDR3 has 18 amino acids. Germline V CDR1 and CDR2: LNHDA, SQIVND (reference sequence). V lost 5 bases to trimming and J lost 2 bases, with 23 bases between them. The CDR3 protein is CASSRTPPDRKNTDTQYF. The CDR3 nucleotides read TGTGCCAGTAGTCGAACCCCCCCGGACAGAAAAAACACAGATACGCAGTATTTT.

The chain recombines TRBV9 with TRBJ2-1; tentatively, D is TRBD1 or TRBD2 (6 bases each). V dropped 3 bases and J dropped 10 bases, with 20 bases sitting between them. Germline assignment: CDR1 SGDLS and CDR2 YYNGEE. CDR3 size: 15 residues. CDR3 region: CASSGGDGGGLEQFF. The CDR3 region has the DNA TGTGCCAGCAGCGGAGGAGACGGTGGGGGGCTAGAGCAGTTCTTC.

The table lists this clone with a few counts. V is TRBV10-3 and J is TRBJ2-1, with TRBD2 matching 7 bases. Per germline, CDR1 ENHRY and CDR2 SYGVKD. The CDR3 extends over 14 amino acids. The V and J ends lost 4 bases and 0 bases, in that order; junction bases with no gene match: 0. Here the CDR3 reads CAISGGGSYNEQFF. In DNA, the CDR3 is TGTGCCATCAGTGGGGGGGGCTCCTACAATGAGCAGTTCTTC.

This clone counts as medium-sized (0.01 to 0.1%). The CDR3 loop is CATSDRTGAYEQYF. CDR3 sequence (DNA): TGTGCCACCAGCGACCGGACGGGGGCCTACGAGCAGTACTTC. This chain uses TRBV15 with TRBJ2-7, with D tentatively TRBD2 (6 bases). CDR3 length: 14 amino acids. The germline gives CDR1 LNHNV, CDR2 YYDKDF (reference sequence). V lost 5 bases to trimming and J lost 2 bases, with 13 bases between them.

The CDR3 DNA sequence: TGTGCCAGCAGTGCCCTGACAAGCAACTATAATTCACCCCTCCACTTT. Amino acid sequence: CASSALTSNYNSPLHF. This chain links TRBV6-1 with TRBJ1-6; D call uncertain. CDR3 length: 16 residues. Trimming took off 4 bases at V and 3 bases at J, with 13 bases between the two ends. Per germline, CDR1 MNHNS and CDR2 SASEGT.

V and J are TRBV9 and TRBJ2-3; weak D call: TRBD2 (6 bases). The germline gives CDR1 SGDLS, CDR2 YYNGEE. The CDR3 consists of 14 residues. Trimming took off 3 bases at V and 4 bases at J, with 12 bases between the two ends. The CDR3 reads CASSDWGDSDTQYF. In DNA, the CDR3 is TGTGCCAGCAGCGACTGGGGGGACTCAGATACGCAGTATTTT.

The chain is built from TRBV7-6 and TRBJ2-7; D is unresolved. Germline CDR1 is SGHVS and CDR2 is FNYEAQ. The CDR3 is 15 amino acids. Trimming removed 1 base from V and 3 bases from J, with 13 bases in between. The CDR3 DNA sequence: TGTGCCAGCAGCTTAGGTGCCGTCAACCACTACGAGCAGTACTTC. This encodes CASSLGAVNHYEQYF.

The chain has TRBV6-4 and TRBJ1-1, with a weak D call TRBD1 (5 bases). V shed 6 bases and J shed 1 base, with 15 bases lying between them. The length of the CDR3 is 15 residues. Germline CDR1 is MRHNA and CDR2 is SNTAGT. CDR3 nucleotides: TGTGCCAGCAGAGAGTTCGGGGGAGAGAACACTGAAGCTTTCTTT. Encoded protein: CASREFGGENTEAFF.

The chain combines TRBV7-8 with TRBJ1-5, with a possible D match to TRBD1 (5 bases). The germline gives CDR1 SGHVS, CDR2 FQNEAQ. The ends were cut back, 3 bases at V and 0 bases at J, with 9 bases in the middle. The CDR3 runs 15 residues. The CDR3 DNA is TGTGCCAGCAGCTTGAGCAGGGATAGCAATCAGCCCCAGCATTTT. Amino acid sequence: CASSLSRDSNQPQHF.

This sequence joins TRBV5-1 and TRBJ1-5, with unresolved D. This CDR3 is 13 amino acids long. Germline assignment: CDR1 SGHRS and CDR2 YFSETQ. Trimming cost V 0 bases and J 1 base, with 2 bases left between them. The CDR3 here is CASSLGSNQPQHF. CDR3 DNA sequence: TGCGCCAGCAGCTTGGGCAGCAATCAGCCCCAGCATTTT.

This chain's CDR3 is CASSPGGANQPQHF. For the CDR3, the DNA is TGTGCCAGCAGCCCCGGGGGGGCGAATCAGCCCCAGCATTTT. The V gene is TRBV9, the J gene TRBJ1-5; a possible D gene is TRBD1 (6 bases). Germline CDR1 SGDLS, CDR2 YYNGEE. The CDR3 contains 14 residues. Trimming took off 4 bases at V and 4 bases at J, with 12 bases between the two ends.

Only one count was recorded for this clone. The J gene is TRBJ2-4, the V gene TRBV7-2, with TRBD1 identical over 8 bases. Per the germline V gene, CDR1 is SGHTA and CDR2 is FQGNSA. This CDR3 region has 17 residues. Trimming removed 2 bases from V and 8 bases from J; junction bases left unmatched: 14. CDR3 nucleotide sequence: TGTGCCAGCAGCTTATCGGCGCCGGGGACAGGTTTAGACATTCAGTACTTC. This gives the protein CASSLSAPGTGLDIQYF.

The gene calls are TRBV5-1 and TRBJ1-2; the D is unclear. The CDR3 has 16 amino acids. Trimming removed 3 bases from V and 3 bases from J, with 18 bases in between. Germline V gene lookup returns CDR1 SGHRS and CDR2 YFSETQ. CDR3 bases: TGCGCCAGCAGCTCCTTCCTCGGGTCTTCTTACTATGGCTACACCTTC. Translating gives CASSSFLGSSYYGYTF. Based on the CDR3 plus reference TRBV5-1 and TRBJ1-2, the full variable domain is KAGVTQTPRYLIKTRGQQVTLSCSPISGHRSVSWYQQTPGQGLQFLFEYFSETQRNKGNFPGRFSGRQFSNSRSEMNVSTLELGDSALYLCASSSFLGSSYYGYTFGSGTRLTVV.